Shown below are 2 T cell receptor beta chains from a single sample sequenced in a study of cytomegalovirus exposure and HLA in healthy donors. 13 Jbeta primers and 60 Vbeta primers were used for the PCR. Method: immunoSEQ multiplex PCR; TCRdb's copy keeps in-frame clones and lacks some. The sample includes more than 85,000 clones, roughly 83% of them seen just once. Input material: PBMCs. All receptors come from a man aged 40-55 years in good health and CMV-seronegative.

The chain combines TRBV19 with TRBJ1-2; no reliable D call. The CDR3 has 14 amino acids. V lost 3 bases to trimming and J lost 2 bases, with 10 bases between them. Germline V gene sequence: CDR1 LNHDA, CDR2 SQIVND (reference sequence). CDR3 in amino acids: CASSIYRQNYGYTF. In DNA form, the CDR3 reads TGTGCCAGTAGTATTTACCGACAAAACTATGGCTACACCTTC.

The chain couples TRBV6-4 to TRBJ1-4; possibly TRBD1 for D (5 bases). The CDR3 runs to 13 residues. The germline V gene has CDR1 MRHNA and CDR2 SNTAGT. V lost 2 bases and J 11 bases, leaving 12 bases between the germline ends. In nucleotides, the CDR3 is TGTGCCAGCAGTGACCTTCCGGAGGGGAAACTGTTTTTT. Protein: CASSDLPEGKLFF.